This T cell receptor beta chain was obtained from a study of cytomegalovirus exposure and HLA in healthy donors. In the study overall: A prior study identified 110 million or so unique TCR beta sequences from about 179 million T cells. Study-wide results and limits: Some highly shared sequence variants likely arose as a pipeline artifact. Earlier analysis found most TCR beta V segments productive about 87% or about 30% of the time. Per published reports, the classifier diagnosed cytomegalovirus status with high specificity and sensitivity.

Worth noting for this clone: Its antigen is as yet unknown.

CDR1 and CDR2 from the germline V gene are SGHTA and FQGNSA. V lost 5 bases to trimming and J lost 4 bases, with 17 bases between them. This CDR3 has 16 residues. PCR used 60 Vbeta primers and 13 Jbeta primers. Measured with immunoSEQ multiplex PCR; TCRdb has only the in-frame clones, and not every one. In the table there are roughly 250,000 clones, about 83% of which are singletons. This sequence joins TRBV7-2 and TRBJ2-2; a weak D match, TRBD1 (5 bases). The source material was PBMCs. This TCR was sampled from a woman between 40 and 55 years old in good health and CMV-seropositive. The DNA of the CDR3 is TGTGCCAGCAGCCCAAGAGGCCAGGGTGGCACCGGGGAGCTGTTTTTT. Protein: CASSPRGQGGTGELFF.